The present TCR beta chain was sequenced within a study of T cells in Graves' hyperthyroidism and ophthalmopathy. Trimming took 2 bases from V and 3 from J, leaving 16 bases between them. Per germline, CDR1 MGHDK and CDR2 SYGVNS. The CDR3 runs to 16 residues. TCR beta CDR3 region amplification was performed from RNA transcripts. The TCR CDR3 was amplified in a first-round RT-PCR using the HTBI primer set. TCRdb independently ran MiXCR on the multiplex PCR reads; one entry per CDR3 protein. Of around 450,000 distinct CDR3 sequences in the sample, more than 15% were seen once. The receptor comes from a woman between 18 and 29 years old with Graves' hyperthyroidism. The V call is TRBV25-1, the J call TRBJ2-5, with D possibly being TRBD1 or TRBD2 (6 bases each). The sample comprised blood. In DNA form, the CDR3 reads TGTGCCAGCAGTGAACACTGGGGGGCCGGAGAAGAGACCCAGTACTTC. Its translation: CASSEHWGAGEETQYF.